This T cell receptor (beta chain) was sequenced during a study of T cell responses to AZD1222 COVID-19 vaccine (dated by TCRdb to about 2021). With respect to the entire study: AZD1222 recipients given second doses at about 4 weeks or at about 12 weeks were pooled, since spike-specific TCR depth and breadth were not found to differ between the two schedules. Trial participants were enrolled by age into subgroups of 18-55, 56-69 and 70-plus years, and around 150, 29 and 61 TCR-sequenced participants, respectively, were included in these subgroups. A total of around 240 trial participants underwent TCR sequencing, of whom around 210 had received two doses of AZD1222 and approximately 26 had received two doses of the MenACWY control vaccine.

The CDR3 regions of human TCRbeta chains were analyzed by immunosequencing. On the study's bioinformatics: TCRs in the repertoires were compared against a reference library of SARS-CoV-2-specific TCRs that had been generated with the MIRA antigen-specificity platform. Breadth was defined as the fraction of unique TCRs that were SARS-CoV-2-associated. Depth was defined as the fraction of total T cells that were SARS-CoV-2-associated. Each spike-specific TCR was assigned to its reactive spike region and to a CD4 or CD8 class using the MIRA data. Log10-transformed breadth and depth values were compared by one-way ANOVA with Sidak's multiple comparisons tests. TCRdb carries this immuneACCESS record with in-frame sequences only. Its versions omit some clonotypes, under half of them owing to an unresolved V gene in the studies checked, with the rest unexplained. V, J and clone size reflect that table, while D and trimming were determined from the DNA. In all, the sample holds about 130,000 clones, and 70% to 90% of those were seen once. Together, the top ten hold under 2% of the sample.

CDR1 LNHDA and CDR2 SQIVND are derived from the germline V gene (reference sequence). V gives up 3 bases and J gives up 4 bases, and the segment between their germline ends measures 9 bases. Including cysteine and phenylalanine, the CDR3 has 14 amino acids. Only the CDR3 part of the read is kept: 42 bases, read in frame from the first base. Study-wide conclusions, independent of this receptor: Participants were mostly white British and included more females than males, and it was suggested by the authors that clonal diversity may have been underestimated. Conclusions about previously exposed vaccinees are limited, since just six AZD1222 recipients were seropositive for SARS-CoV-2 at baseline. Nearly half of unique spike-specific TCRs reportedly recognized epitopes outside regions mutated in the B.1.351 and B.1.1.7 variants. No day 14 peak-response samples were available, so repertoires were characterized only after the peak T cell response. Spike-specific TCR breadth and depth rose significantly after two AZD1222 doses compared with day 0 and with MenACWY recipients. CD4 TCRs associated with the vaccine covered the entire spike protein, and the dominant responses were in regions 160-218 and 743-854. In the small 56-69-year group, the increase in depth fell short of significance, most likely because of low power.

The time point label here, explained by the study, means: baseline before first vaccination. The vaccinee samples were drawn from two UK trials, COV001 and COV002, one of which was a single-blind randomized controlled phase 2/3 trial testing AZD1222 (ChAdOx1 nCoV-19) in healthy adults. Trial participant PBMC samples were collected at day 0 and day 28 after the second dose for TCRbeta chain sequencing. In the case of this clone: The specificity of this receptor is unknown. No much larger clonotype is one base removed from it; base qualities were not supplied.

The starting material was peripheral blood, obtained on day 0 of AZD1222 vaccination. The clonotype comes from an adult in good health. Recombination linked TRBV19 to TRBJ2-2; there is no confident call for the D gene. The base sequence is TGTGCCAGTAGTATTGGCCTCCTCACCGGGGAGCTGTTTTTT. Translated, it reads CASSIGLLTGELFF. Reference TRBV19 and TRBJ2-2 genes cover what lies past the CDR3, so the full variable domain is DGGITQSPKYLFRKEGQNVTLSCEQNLNHDAMYWYRQDPGQGLRLIYYSQIVNDFQKGDIAEGYSVSREKKESFPLTVTSAQKNPTAFYLCASSIGLLTGELFFGEGSRLTVL.